Here is one T cell receptor (beta chain) with its context. Its antigen is not known. The data derive from a study of PD-1 blockade in classical Hodgkin lymphoma. Study-wide points: In CD4+ cells, TCR diversity went up significantly by C4D1, but in CD8+ cells it did not.

Every one of the patients relapsed after autologous stem cell transplantation (brentuximab vedotin exposure was variable). This CDR3 region has 15 residues. Germline CDR1 and CDR2: LNHNV and YYDKDF (reference sequence). V gave up 3 bases and J gave up 6 bases; unmatched junction bases: 5. Only in-frame clones appear in the TCRdb table, and some are missing; sequencing was by immunoSEQ multiplex PCR. The table lists tens of thousands of clones, 90% of them singletons. The chain uses TRBV15 and TRBJ1-6, with 7 bases that match TRBD1. Sample: peripheral blood mononuclear cells (PBMCs), taken at baseline. The receptor comes from a human donor with classical Hodgkin lymphoma. Here the CDR3 reads CATSRGTALNSPLHF. The CDR3 DNA reads as TGTGCCACCAGCAGGGGGACAGCCCTTAATTCACCCCTCCACTTT.